This T cell receptor beta chain was sequenced in a study of tumor-infiltrating lymphocytes in primary liver carcinoma. In this sample, this clonotype turned up many times. Its antigen is as yet unknown. TCR beta cDNA was reverse-transcribed from 400 to 500 ng of total RNA. The reaction used a constant-region primer and ProtoScript II reverse transcriptase. Investigators got TCR beta libraries out of three nested multiplex PCR rounds, done with slightly modified ARM-PCR. A single record per CDR3 protein comes from TCRdb applying MiXCR to the multiplex PCR reads. Counted here are approximately 210,000 distinct CDR3 sequences, roughly two thirds occurring once; the ten biggest clones make up around 7.1%. Study findings and constraints: Lesser overlap characterized tumor-adjacent and tumor-blood pairs relative to tumor region pairs.

Blood RNA was derived from unsorted whole blood, and germline DNA was extracted too. Input material: peripheral blood. This TCR derives from a woman aged 55 to 70 with primary liver carcinoma and hepatitis B virus infection.

In DNA form, the CDR3 reads TGTGCCAGCAGTTTCGCAAGAGTGAATGAGCAGTTCTTC. This encodes CASSFARVNEQFF. The J gene is TRBJ2-1, the V gene TRBV6-5, with D unresolved. Trimming took 4 bases from V and 7 from J, leaving 11 bases between them. Germline CDR1 and CDR2: MNHEY and SVGAGI. This CDR3 has 13 amino acids.